This passage covers 10 T cell receptor beta chains from one sample sequenced in a study of cytomegalovirus exposure and HLA in healthy donors. Primers: 60 Vbeta forward and 13 Jbeta reverse. TCRdb keeps only in-frame clones here, not all; method: immunoSEQ multiplex PCR. The sample holds about 140,000 clones, 80% to 85% seen once. Sequencing was done on a sample of PBMCs. These receptors all come from a male donor in good health and CMV-seropositive.

The V gene is TRBV28, the J gene TRBJ2-4, with D possibly TRBD1 on 6 matching bases. Per the germline V gene, CDR1 is MDHEN and CDR2 is SYDVKM. Trimming removed 5 bases from V and 13 bases from J, with 9 bases in between. The CDR3 runs to 10 residues. CDR3 protein: CASSRGQQYF. CDR3 nucleotides: TGTGCCAGCAGTCGAGGACAGCAGTACTTC.

This sequence joins TRBV6-1 and TRBJ2-3, with D hard to call. Germline V gives CDR1 MNHNS, CDR2 SASEGT. The V end was cut by 5 bases, the J end by 3 bases, with 9 bases between. The CDR3 consists of 13 residues. The CDR3 loop is CASSPEDTDTQYF. The CDR3 coding sequence is TGTGCCAGCAGTCCCGAGGATACAGATACGCAGTATTTT.

This chain joins TRBV4-2 and TRBJ2-1; tentatively, D is TRBD1 (6 bases). V was cut by 4 bases and J by 7 bases, with 20 bases left in between. The length of the CDR3 is 16 residues. The V gene's germline CDR1 is LGHNA and CDR2 YNFKEQ. CDR3 loop: CASSPLQGLGPNEQFF. For the CDR3, the DNA is TGTGCCAGCAGCCCTCTTCAGGGGTTGGGCCCTAATGAGCAGTTCTTC.

This chain joins TRBV27 and TRBJ2-7; D might be TRBD1 (6 bases). The germline gives CDR1 MNHEY, CDR2 SMNVEV (reference sequence). This CDR3 spans 16 amino acids. V gave up 9 bases and J gave up 0 bases, with 21 bases separating them. CDR3 nucleotide sequence: TGTGCCAGGTTCACCCACAGGGTCACCCTCTCCTACGAGCAGTACTTC. It yields the protein CARFTHRVTLSYEQYF.

This clone was seen a few times. This CDR3 reads CASSYLAGESYEQYF. The CDR3 nucleotides are TGTGCCAGCAGTTACCTGGCAGGCGAGTCCTACGAGCAGTACTTC. The chain links TRBV6-5 to TRBJ2-7; no reliable D call. Trimming cost V 2 bases and J 1 base, with 12 bases left between them. Germline-derived CDR1 and CDR2 are MNHEY and SVGAGI. This CDR3 has 15 amino acids.

This chain joins TRBV13 and TRBJ2-5; 7 nucleotides align to TRBD2. V trimming: 0 bases; J trimming: 5 bases; junction bases outside the gene matches: 12. Germline values: CDR1 PRHDT, CDR2 FYEKMQ (reference sequence). The CDR3 spans 17 residues. The DNA for the CDR3 is TGTGCCAGCAGCTTAGGCTGGCTAACGGGGGGTCGGGAGACCCAGTACTTC. Translated, it gives CASSLGWLTGGRETQYF.

The J gene is TRBJ2-1, the V gene TRBV5-1; the match to TRBD2 covers 14 bases. Germline lookup yields CDR1 SGHRS and CDR2 YFSETQ. CDR3 size: 17 residues. The ends lost 0 bases at V and 5 bases at J; junction bases unmatched: 4. CDR3 region: CASSLGGLAGGNNEQFF. The CDR3 coding sequence is TGCGCCAGCAGCTTGGGCGGACTAGCGGGGGGTAACAATGAGCAGTTCTTC.

The rearrangement joins TRBV25-1 to TRBJ2-7, with 8 positions matching TRBD1. The length of the CDR3 is 16 residues. CDR1 and CDR2 (germline): MGHDK, SYGVNS. Losses at the gene ends were 3 bases for V and 0 bases for J; bases not matched to a gene: 7. This chain's CDR3 is CASSDHGQGVSYEQYF. The CDR3 DNA follows: TGTGCCAGCAGTGACCACGGACAGGGCGTCTCCTACGAGCAGTACTTC.

J is TRBJ2-2 and V is TRBV7-9; D possibly corresponds to TRBD1 (6 bases). Trimming stripped 6 bases from V and 0 bases from J, with 17 bases between. Germline CDR1 and CDR2: SEHNR and FQNEAQ (reference sequence). This CDR3 is built from 17 residues. CDR3 coding DNA: TGTGCCAGCAGTCGACTCCGGGACACAGCGAACACCGGGGAGCTGTTTTTT. This codes for CASSRLRDTANTGELFF.

The chain employs TRBV25-1 and TRBJ2-3; 12 positions agree with TRBD2. The germline gives CDR1 MGHDK, CDR2 SYGVNS. The CDR3 totals 15 residues. V shed 5 bases and J 5 bases; nucleotides not matched to a gene: 5. The CDR3 sequence: CASSSRLAGVDTQYF. The DNA for the CDR3 is TGTGCCAGCAGTAGCCGACTAGCGGGAGTAGATACGCAGTATTTT.